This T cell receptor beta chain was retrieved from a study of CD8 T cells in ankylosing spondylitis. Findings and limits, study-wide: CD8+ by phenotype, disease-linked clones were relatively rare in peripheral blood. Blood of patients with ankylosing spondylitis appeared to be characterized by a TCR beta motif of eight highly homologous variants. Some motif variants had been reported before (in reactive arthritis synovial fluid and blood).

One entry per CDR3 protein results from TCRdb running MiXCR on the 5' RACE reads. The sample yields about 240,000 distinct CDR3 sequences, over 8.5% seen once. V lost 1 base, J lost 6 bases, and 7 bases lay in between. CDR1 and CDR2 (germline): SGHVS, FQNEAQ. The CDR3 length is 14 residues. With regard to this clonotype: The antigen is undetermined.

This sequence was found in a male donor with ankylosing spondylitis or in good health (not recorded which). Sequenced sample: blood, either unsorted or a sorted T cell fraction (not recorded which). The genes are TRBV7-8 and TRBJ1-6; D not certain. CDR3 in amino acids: CASSLDVFNSPLHF. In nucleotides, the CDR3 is TGTGCCAGCAGCTTAGATGTATTTAATTCACCCCTCCACTTT.